The source of this TCR beta chain is a study of blood T cell repertoires in COVID-19. Across the study: PBMCs, B-cell-depleted T cells, or T cells were the source of the cDNA or gDNA that made up the material.

V gave up 1 base and J gave up 6 bases; unmatched junction bases: 10. Germline CDR1 reads SGHRS; CDR2 reads YFSETQ. The length of the CDR3 is 17 residues. Recovered Cohort 3 donors showed two negative PCRs, clearance, or symptom resolution. TCRdb's table, derived via immunoSEQ multiplex PCR, lists solely in-frame clones and lacks some. The table lists about 180,000 clones, 85% of them singletons. Specimen: PBMCs or T cells enriched from blood (not recorded which). The V gene is TRBV5-1, the J gene TRBJ2-1; 10 nucleotides match TRBD2. This clonotype was sampled from a man in his forties who had recovered from COVID-19. CDR3 bases: TGCGCCAGCAGCTTGTGGGCTAGCGGGGGTGAGAGCAATGAGCAGTTCTTC. The encoded protein is CASSLWASGGESNEQFF.